This T cell receptor (beta chain) was obtained from a study of blood T cell repertoires in COVID-19. Original methodology: Reference gene primer amplification gave nucleated cell count estimates. Some clones are missing from TCRdb's copy, which holds only in-frame ones; the method was immunoSEQ multiplex PCR. V and J calls and clone size are copied from that table; D and trimming were computed from the DNA. The sample shows fewer than 60,000 clones, about 80% of them seen only once. Looked up from germline, CDR1 is MNHNY and CDR2 is SVGAGI (reference sequence). V was trimmed by 4 bases and J by 7 bases, leaving 8 bases between them. The CDR3 runs to 11 residues.

The chain links TRBV6-6 to TRBJ2-7; D remains unclear. This TCR was sampled from a man aged 55 to 70 with acute or convalescent COVID-19. Sample: peripheral blood. CDR3 loop: CASSSMTEQYF. As DNA, the CDR3 is TGTGCCAGCAGTTCCATGACAGAGCAGTACTTC.